This T cell receptor beta chain derives from a study of CD8 T cells in Susac syndrome. For this clonotype: Antigen specificity is unknown.

General study points: In its TCR sequencing and HLA analysis, the study acknowledged that the number of individuals was relatively small.

Random hexamers served to reverse transcribe roughly 0.5 to 1 ug RNA. The method of amplification for TCR beta CDR3 was immunoSEQ multiplex PCR, covering 54 Vbeta and 13 Jbeta. MiXCR, applied by TCRdb to the immunoSEQ multiplex PCR reads, yields one record per CDR3 protein. The sample yields more than 70,000 distinct CDR3 sequences, 85% to 95% seen once. The sequenced target, TCR beta, came from blood CD8+ and CD4+ T cells. Sequencing was carried out using CD8+ T cells from PBMCs. This TCR came from a human donor in good health.

As DNA, the CDR3 is TGTGCCAGCAGCCAAGGGGATGGAAACACTGAAGCTTTCTTT. It specifies CASSQGDGNTEAFF. The genes are TRBV3-1 and TRBJ1-1; D ambiguous. CDR1 and CDR2 (germline): LGHDT, YNNKEL (reference sequence). The CDR3 length is 14 residues. Trimming pared 1 base from V and 2 bases from J, leaving 8 bases between.